These T cell receptor beta chains were read from a single sample in a study of beta chain features in type 1 diabetes. Assay used: immunoSEQ multiplex PCR; TCRdb lists only in-frame clones, some missing. The sample comprises hundreds of thousands of clones, around 15% of which are singletons, and approximately 0.087% rests with the top ten. The specimen was naive CD4+ T cells from blood. These receptors were taken from a man younger than 35 in good health. CDR3s include the opening cysteine and the closing phenylalanine or tryptophan. D genes are given only for firm matches. Where a row states a size, it is once, few, many or the class of an expanded clone; other rows omit it.

clone size	V gene	D gene	J gene	CDR3 protein	CDR3 DNA
few	TRBV18	NA	TRBJ1-2	CASSPNSLGYTF	TGTGCCAGCTCACCAAACAGTTTGGGCTACACCTTC
few	TRBV19	TRBD1	TRBJ2-3	CASSPGQGTDTQYF	TGTGCCAGTAGTCCTGGACAGGGCACAGATACGCAGTATTTT
NA	TRBV28	NA	TRBJ1-1	CASSLVNTEAFF	TGTGCCAGCAGTTTGGTGAACACTGAAGCTTTCTTT
NA	TRBV14	TRBD1	TRBJ1-6	CASSLWTGETYNSPLHF	TGTGCCAGCAGCCTTTGGACAGGGGAAACCTATAATTCACCCCTCCACTTT
NA	TRBV30	NA	TRBJ2-1	CAWSGGGTYNEQFF	TGTGCCTGGAGTGGTGGGGGGACCTACAATGAGCAGTTCTTC
NA	TRBV2	NA	TRBJ2-1	CASSYRNEQFF	TGTGCCAGCAGTTACAGGAATGAGCAGTTCTTC
NA	TRBV5-6	TRBD1	TRBJ1-2	CASSLLDRVDYGYTF	TGTGCCAGCAGCTTACTCGACAGGGTGGACTATGGCTACACCTTC
few	TRBV6-5	NA	TRBJ1-1	CASSYSQGNTEAFF	TGTGCCAGCAGTTACTCTCAGGGGAACACTGAAGCTTTCTTT
few	TRBV2	NA	TRBJ1-4	CASKGQATNEKLFF	TGTGCCAGCAAGGGACAAGCAACTAATGAAAAACTGTTTTTT
NA	TRBV5-4	TRBD1	TRBJ1-1	CASSKGGDTEAFF	TGTGCCAGCAGTAAAGGGGGCGACACTGAAGCTTTCTTT
few	TRBV14	NA	TRBJ2-3	CASSQVTPSTDTQYF	TGTGCCAGCAGCCAAGTAACACCTAGCACAGATACGCAGTATTTT
few	TRBV7-2	NA	TRBJ2-1	CASSLTRGGNEQFF	TGTGCCAGCAGCCTGACCAGGGGCGGGAATGAGCAGTTCTTC